Each of the 32 T cell receptor beta chains below was sequenced from the same sample in a study of T-cell reconstitution after alpha-beta-depleted transplantation in children. Preparing the TCRbeta library involved the use of unique molecular identifiers. MiXCR, applied by TCRdb to the PCR reads, yields one record per CDR3 protein. The data show 250,000 to 350,000 distinct CDR3 sequences, approximately 9.6% seen once. Sequencing was performed on PBMCs from the stem cell graft donor, taken from the stem cell graft. The source is a human donor who donated a stem cell graft to a child with SCID.

This clonotype was detected a few times. This chain connects TRBV7-9 to TRBJ1-4; the D gene is possibly TRBD1 (5 bases). The germline CDR1 and CDR2 sequences are SEHNR and FQNEAQ (reference sequence). V was pared by 6 bases and J by 8 bases, with 22 bases between. The CDR3 is 16 residues long. The CDR3 is CASSPPLVRVGEKLFF. The CDR3 DNA sequence: TGTGCCAGCAGTCCACCTCTGGTCAGGGTGGGAGAAAAACTGTTTTTT.

This clonotype was detected only a few times. The genes are TRBV12-5 and TRBJ2-7; 9 bases align to TRBD1. V lost 8 bases to trimming and J lost 6 bases; unmatched junction nucleotides: 11. Looked up from germline, CDR1 is LGHNT and CDR2 is FRNRAP. This CDR3 comprises 14 residues. The CDR3 protein is CASLSGTGFSEQYF. The CDR3 DNA reads TGTGCTAGTCTTTCCGGGACAGGGTTTAGCGAGCAGTACTTC.

This clonotype came up a few times. The rearrangement uses TRBV12-3 or TRBV12-4 and TRBJ2-7; D may be TRBD2 (5 bases). The V and J ends lost 6 bases and 6 bases respectively, with 12 bases between them. The CDR3 covers 12 residues. The CDR3, as DNA: TGTGCCAGCAGAGGGAGAGGGCGCGAGCAGTACTTC. It is translated as CASRGRGREQYF.

This clonotype showed up many times. The rearrangement joins TRBV11-2 to TRBJ1-4; tentative D call: TRBD1 (5 bases). There are 15 residues in the CDR3. The germline V and J ends were trimmed by 5 bases and 0 bases, with 10 bases remaining between them. In germline, CDR1 is SGHAT, CDR2 FQNNGV. CDR3 protein: CASSLDRATNEKLFF. In DNA form, the CDR3 reads TGTGCCAGCAGCCTCGACAGAGCAACTAATGAAAAACTGTTTTTT.

Comment on this clonotype: The junction differs from germline at one of its ends, possibly a read error. The chain has TRBV7-3 and TRBJ2-3, with TRBD2 matching over 8 bases. The CDR3 consists of 17 residues. Germline V lookup: CDR1 SGHTA, CDR2 FQGTGA. In nucleotides, the CDR3 is TGTGACAGCAGCTTAATGGGTAGCGGGGCCACGGCGGATACGCAGTATTTT. Encoded protein: CDSSLMGSGATADTQYF.

This clonotype has just a few counts. J is TRBJ2-7 and V is TRBV29-1; the D gene is possibly TRBD1 (5 bases). With 5 bases removed from V and 3 bases from J, the gap between germline ends came to 11 bases. Germline CDR1 is SQVTM and CDR2 is ANQGSEA. The CDR3 runs to 12 residues. The CDR3 sequence is CSVYGQGYEQYF. The CDR3 nucleotides are TGCAGCGTTTACGGTCAGGGCTACGAGCAGTACTTC.

The chain links TRBV5-1 to TRBJ1-2; D uncertain. CDR3 size: 12 residues. CDR1 is SGHRS, CDR2 YFSETQ, per germline. Trimming left V 9 bases short and J 4 bases short, with 13 bases between. For the CDR3, the DNA is TGCGCCACTGGACCGGACGGCTATGGCTACACCTTC. This gives the protein CATGPDGYGYTF.

This clonotype has more than one count but fewer than ten. The chain links TRBV18 to TRBJ2-3; no firm D call. Germline V gene lookup returns CDR1 KGHSH and CDR2 LQKENI. The CDR3 sequence is 11 residues long. V shed 8 bases and J shed 3 bases, with 6 bases lying between them. The CDR3 sequence: CASTQTDTQYF. In DNA form, the CDR3 reads TGTGCCAGCACACAAACAGATACGCAGTATTTT.

This clonotype was recorded many times. The CDR3 DNA reads TGTGCCAGCAGCCAGGCGGGGGGCACTCCAGATACGCAGTATTTT. It translates to CASSQAGGTPDTQYF. The V gene is TRBV3-1, the J gene TRBJ2-3, with 8 bases aligning to TRBD2. CDR1 and CDR2 from the germline V gene are LGHDT and YNNKEL (reference sequence). J was trimmed by 4 bases and V by 3 bases; bases with no gene match: 6. The CDR3 is 15 residues long.

This clonotype was seen only a few times. The rearrangement links TRBV5-6 to TRBJ2-7, with D tentatively TRBD1 (6 bases). Germline loops: CDR1 SGHDT, CDR2 YYEEEE. Trimming pared 0 bases from V and 1 base from J, leaving 17 bases between. There are 17 residues in the CDR3. CDR3 loop: CASSLGAGELYSYEQYF. As DNA, the CDR3 is TGTGCCAGCAGCTTGGGAGCAGGGGAGTTGTATTCCTACGAGCAGTACTTC.

In its sample, this clonotype was seen many times. At one end the junction does not follow the germline gene, possibly because of a read error. The chain has TRBV5-1 and TRBJ2-1; 8 positions agree with TRBD1. CDR3 length: 15 residues. Germline CDR1 is SGHRS and CDR2 is YFSETQ. The CDR3 coding sequence is TGTGCCAGCAGTTCTGGACAGGGTTCTTACAATGAGCAGTTCTTC. As protein: CASSSGQGSYNEQFF.

This clonotype was found many times. This rearrangement joins TRBV20-1 to TRBJ1-1; tentatively, D is TRBD1 (5 bases). The CDR3 loop spans 13 amino acids. Trimming removed 6 bases at V and 1 base at J, with 12 bases between. Looked up from germline, CDR1 is DFQATT and CDR2 is SNEGSKA (reference sequence). The DNA for the CDR3 is TGCAGTGCAATGGGACCTACGAACACTGAAGCTTTCTTT. Amino acids: CSAMGPTNTEAFF.

Comments on this clonotype: A much bigger clone sits one base away, suggesting this may be a read error. The genes are TRBV29-1 and TRBJ1-5, with 8 bases that match TRBD1. Germline V gene sequence: CDR1 SQVTM, CDR2 ANQGSEA. V dropped 3 bases and J dropped 2; count of bases not matched to a gene: 0. This CDR3 is built from 13 residues. Written as DNA, the CDR3 is TGCAGCGTTGAGGGACAGGGCAATCAGCCCCAGCATTTT. As protein: CSVEGQGNQPQHF.

The gene calls are TRBV12-3 or TRBV12-4 and TRBJ1-2, with TRBD1 matching 9 bases. V trimming: 6 bases; J trimming: 8 bases; junction bases outside the gene matches: 10. CDR3 size: 14 residues. The CDR3: CASRTQGARGGYTF. Here the CDR3 DNA reads TGTGCCAGCAGGACACAGGGGGCCCGGGGCGGCTACACCTTC.

The sample holds a few counts of this clonotype. The J gene is TRBJ2-7, the V gene TRBV20-1; 7 bases agree with TRBD1. The CDR3 sequence is 14 residues long. With V trimmed by 6 bases and J by 2 bases, 10 bases remained unmatched. The germline gives CDR1 DFQATT, CDR2 SNEGSKA (reference sequence). The CDR3 sequence is CSAARTGTAYEQYF. In DNA form, the CDR3 reads TGCAGTGCAGCCCGGACAGGTACCGCCTACGAGCAGTACTTC.

This clonotype was picked up a small number of times. V and J are TRBV3-1 and TRBJ1-2; D is possibly TRBD1 (5 bases). Trimming pared 0 bases from V and 4 bases from J, leaving 12 bases between. The length of the CDR3 is 15 residues. CDR1 is LGHDT, CDR2 YNNKEL, per germline (reference sequence). The CDR3 loop reads CASSQDFRQIYGYTF. CDR3 in DNA: TGTGCCAGCAGCCAAGACTTTCGACAGATCTATGGCTACACCTTC.

The genes are TRBV3-1 and TRBJ2-7, with 10 nucleotides matching TRBD2. V shed 4 bases and J 4 bases; nucleotides not matched to a gene: 4. Germline V lookup: CDR1 LGHDT, CDR2 YNNKEL (reference sequence). The CDR3 covers 14 residues. The CDR3 is CASSLAGGQYEQYF. CDR3 nucleotides: TGTGCCAGCAGCCTAGCGGGGGGCCAATACGAGCAGTACTTC.

This clonotype was recorded many times. The chain has TRBV29-1 and TRBJ2-5, with a tentative D call TRBD2 (6 bases). Germline V lookup: CDR1 SQVTM, CDR2 ANQGSEA. This CDR3 region has 13 residues. The germline V and J ends were trimmed by 2 bases and 5 bases, with 12 bases remaining between them. CDR3 in amino acids: CSVESEGLETQYF. The CDR3 DNA follows: TGCAGCGTTGAATCGGAGGGATTGGAGACCCAGTACTTC.

The chain uses TRBV20-1 and TRBJ2-7; D might be TRBD1 (6 bases). The V end was cut by 0 bases, the J end by 3 bases, with 21 bases between. Germline V lookup: CDR1 DFQATT, CDR2 SNEGSKA (reference sequence). There are 17 residues in the CDR3. In DNA, the CDR3 is TGCAGTGCTAGAGATGGGACAATCAGGGCGAGGGTCTACGAGCAGTACTTC. Protein: CSARDGTIRARVYEQYF.

This clonotype showed up just a few times. The rearrangement uses TRBV5-1 and TRBJ2-7; 12 bases agree with TRBD2. V shed 4 bases, J shed 4 bases, and the junction held 9 bases outside the gene matches. CDR3 length: 16 residues. Germline V gene sequence: CDR1 SGHRS, CDR2 YFSETQ. This CDR3 reads CASSARTSGEQYEQYF. The CDR3 DNA sequence: TGCGCCAGCAGCGCGAGGACTAGCGGGGAACAATACGAGCAGTACTTC.

This clonotype has a handful of counts. The genes are TRBV2 and TRBJ2-3, with 8 bases aligning to TRBD1. The V gene end was trimmed by 6 bases and the J gene end by 4 bases; junction bases not matched to a gene: 3. The CDR3 has 13 residues. The germline V gene encodes CDR1 SNHLY and CDR2 FYNNEI. In DNA form, the CDR3 reads TGTGCCAGCAGGGACAGGGCTCCAGATACGCAGTATTTT. Translated: CASRDRAPDTQYF.

The gene calls are TRBV27 and TRBJ2-1; no clear D. Looked up from germline, CDR1 is MNHEY and CDR2 is SMNVEV (reference sequence). The CDR3 length is 11 residues. The V end was cut by 6 bases, the J end by 11 bases, with 11 bases between. CDR3 region: CASSYGRKQFF. The CDR3 DNA follows: TGTGCCAGCAGCTACGGACGGAAGCAGTTCTTC.

This clonotype was observed a handful of times. CDR3 region: CASSYSGGEAFF. The CDR3 DNA follows: TGTGCCAGCAGTTACTCAGGCGGTGAAGCTTTCTTT. This chain uses TRBV6-6 with TRBJ1-1; D remains ambiguous. CDR3 length: 12 residues. From germline, CDR1 is MNHNY and CDR2 SVGAGI (reference sequence). V gave up 0 bases and J gave up 7 bases, with 6 bases separating them.

The sample holds many counts of this clonotype. CDR3 DNA sequence: TGCAGTGCTAGAGAGTCGGGGGGTCAGCCCCAGCATTTT. Protein: CSARESGGQPQHF. The chain joins TRBV20-1 to TRBJ1-5; D may be TRBD1 (5 bases). Trimming removed 0 bases at V and 6 bases at J, with 9 bases between. The CDR3 totals 13 residues. CDR1 and CDR2 (germline): DFQATT, SNEGSKA (reference sequence).

Ten or more counts support this clonotype. This chain connects TRBV27 to TRBJ2-3, with D possibly matching TRBD2 (6 bases). V shed 3 bases and J shed 4 bases, with 11 bases lying between them. The CDR3 consists of 14 residues. Germline V gene sequence: CDR1 MNHEY, CDR2 SMNVEV (reference sequence). CDR3 loop: CASSFGEEADTQYF. CDR3 in DNA: TGTGCCAGCAGTTTTGGGGAGGAGGCAGATACGCAGTATTTT.

This chain uses TRBV12-5 with TRBJ2-1, with 9 nucleotides matching TRBD1. J lost 8 bases, V lost 4 bases, and 6 bases had no gene match. Germline CDR1 is LGHNT and CDR2 is FRNRAP. The CDR3 has 14 residues. The CDR3 DNA follows: TGTGCTAGTGGTTGGGACAGGGTTTTGGATGAGCAGTTCTTC. It codes for CASGWDRVLDEQFF.

This CDR3 reads CASSWDRVREGYTF. The CDR3 DNA reads TGTGCCAGCAGTTGGGACAGGGTCCGAGAAGGCTACACCTTC. The rearrangement joins TRBV12-3 or TRBV12-4 to TRBJ1-2, with 9 positions matching TRBD1. V dropped 4 bases and J dropped 8; count of bases not matched to a gene: 8. This CDR3 comprises 14 residues.

The table lists this clonotype with a few counts. V and J are TRBV18 and TRBJ2-7; perhaps D is TRBD1 or TRBD2 (6 bases each). Germline V gene sequence: CDR1 KGHSH, CDR2 LQKENI. The CDR3 runs 17 residues. Trimming pared 5 bases from V and 0 bases from J, leaving 20 bases between. CDR3 coding DNA: TGTGCCAGCTCAAGATGGAGGGACAAGATCAGCTCCTACGAGCAGTACTTC. It yields the protein CASSRWRDKISSYEQYF.

This clonotype showed up many times. The V and J genes are TRBV3-1 and TRBJ2-1; tentative D call: TRBD2 (6 bases). Germline CDR1 and CDR2: LGHDT and YNNKEL (reference sequence). The V gene lost 3 bases and the J gene lost 7 bases, with 13 bases spanning the gap. The CDR3 consists of 14 residues. CDR3 residues: CASSHQWGENEQFF. CDR3 sequence (DNA): TGTGCCAGCAGCCATCAATGGGGGGAGAATGAGCAGTTCTTC.

The V call is TRBV20-1, the J call TRBJ1-5; D gene unclear. The germline CDR1 and CDR2 sequences are DFQATT and SNEGSKA (reference sequence). CDR3 length: 14 amino acids. V lost 3 bases and J lost 4, with 13 bases in between. In DNA form, the CDR3 reads TGCAGTGCTAGGGCCACTACAGTGAATCAGCCCCAGCATTTT. It translates to CSARATTVNQPQHF.

This rearrangement joins TRBV14 to TRBJ2-1; tentative D call: TRBD2 (6 bases). CDR3 size: 14 residues. V was trimmed by 2 bases and J by 10 bases, leaving 15 bases between them. CDR1 and CDR2 from the germline V gene are SGHDN and FVKESK. Written as DNA, the CDR3 is TGTGCCAGCAGCCAAAGAATCAATGGGGGGGAGCAGTTCTTC. As protein: CASSQRINGGEQFF.

This clonotype was seen a handful of times. The V gene is TRBV5-1, the J gene TRBJ2-7; TRBD1 matches 10 bases. Per germline, CDR1 SGHRS and CDR2 YFSETQ. CDR3 length: 16 residues. The ends lost 4 bases at V and 1 base at J; junction bases unmatched: 8. The CDR3 here is CASSISDRGRSYEQYF. CDR3 nucleotides: TGCGCCAGCAGCATATCGGACAGGGGGAGGTCCTACGAGCAGTACTTC. The variable domain in full, completed from reference TRBV5-1 and TRBJ2-7, reads KAGVTQTPRYLIKTRGQQVTLSCSPISGHRSVSWYQQTPGQGLQFLFEYFSETQRNKGNFPGRFSGRQFSNSRSEMNVSTLELGDSALYLCASSISDRGRSYEQYFGPGTRLTVT.